The sample holds many counts of the clone carrying this T cell receptor beta chain. No antigen is known for it. The sample comes from a study of T cells in Graves' hyperthyroidism and ophthalmopathy. TCR beta CDR3 sequences were amplified from RNA transcripts. The primer set for the first-round RT-PCR of the TCR CDR3 was HTBI. TCRdb itself ran the multiplex PCR reads through MiXCR, one entry per CDR3 protein. The sample includes roughly 500,000 distinct CDR3 sequences, roughly a sixth of them seen just once. V shed 1 base, J shed 3 bases, and the junction held 9 bases outside the gene matches. Germline V gives CDR1 DFQATT, CDR2 SNEGSKA (reference sequence). The CDR3 extends over 18 amino acids. Whole-study results and caveats: Most clonotypes expanded in the thyroid (above 0.001) were also present in blood. Separating ophthalmopathy from stable hyperthyroidism was achieved by a 13 V-J model. With a median lead of roughly 6.8 months before onset, the model predicted ophthalmopathy.

Together with thyroid ultrasound, orbital computed tomography, serum thyroxine and TRAb, clinical symptoms were used for diagnoses. Source material: blood. V usage is TRBV20-1 and J usage is TRBJ2-1; 13 nucleotides agree with TRBD2. This clonotype was obtained from a woman aged 30 to 39 with Graves' ophthalmopathy. The CDR3 here is CSARARLAGGSRYNEQFF. The CDR3 DNA reads as TGCAGTGCTAGAGCAAGACTAGCGGGAGGATCTCGCTACAATGAGCAGTTCTTC.